The sequence of this TCR beta chain was determined in a study of low-dose radiotherapy and immunotherapy resistance in tumors. Whole-study context: Cohort 2 was treated with 1 Gy per fraction every two weeks, amounting to 13 Gy across 26 weeks. Each patient was administered nivolumab intravenously at 240 mg, which was a flat dose, every two weeks, along with intravenous ipilimumab at 1 mg/kg every six weeks.

Primers targeting TRAV and TRBV primed first-strand cDNA, covering alpha and beta chains. With a constant-region primer and a V-primer adapter, TCRs were subjected to approximately 18 PCR cycles of amplification. In vitro transcription served to amplify the isolated mRNA. TCRdb re-derived calls from the reads in MiXCR, one entry per CDR3 protein. Seen here are around 100,000 distinct CDR3 sequences, around 21% observed once, and the top ten hold 4.1%. Germline V gene data show CDR1 as SEHNR and CDR2 as FQNEAQ (reference sequence). The CDR3 length is 19 residues. Germline trimming cut 5 bases from V and 4 bases from J; bases unmatched to any gene: 17. This clonotype was counted many times. The sample's time point: after trial treatment. Documented treatment: LDRT plus nivolumab, ipilimumab, low-dose cyclophosphamide and aspirin (RACIN trial). Treatment combined nivolumab, ipilimumab, aspirin, low-dose cyclophosphamide and low-dose radiotherapy in a dose-escalation trial.

This sample comprised PBMCs, obtained after low-dose radiotherapy plus immunotherapy. The V and J genes are TRBV7-9 and TRBJ1-2; the match to TRBD1 covers 12 bases. The origin of this receptor is a male donor with prostate cancer. The chain's CDR3 is CASSLGPRDRGRIGYGYTF. The CDR3 DNA is TGTGCCAGCAGCCTCGGTCCCCGGGACAGGGGGCGAATCGGCTATGGCTACACCTTC.